This entry lists 18 T cell receptor beta chains sequenced from one sample in a study of shared clonotypes between healthy human individuals. Sequencing was performed with immunoSEQ multiplex PCR; in TCRdb, only in-frame clones are kept and a portion is missing. The data hold about 1.4 million clones, with 96% observed a single time. The sample taken for sequencing was naive CD4+ T cells sorted from blood. The subset here: CD45RA+ positively selected. These receptors all stem from a man aged 25 to 40 in good health.

The rearrangement links TRBV19 to TRBJ2-5, with D perhaps TRBD2 (6 bases). V lost 3 bases, J lost 0 bases, and 8 bases lay in between. The germline CDR1 and CDR2 sequences are LNHDA and SQIVND (reference sequence). The CDR3 is 14 amino acids. The CDR3 protein is CASSMGGHQETQYF. The CDR3 coding sequence is TGTGCCAGTAGTATGGGGGGTCACCAAGAGACCCAGTACTTC.

V usage is TRBV18 and J usage is TRBJ2-1, with a tentative D call TRBD2 (6 bases). V lost 3 bases, J lost 9 bases, and 18 bases lay in between. The CDR3 is 15 amino acids. The V gene's germline CDR1 is KGHSH and CDR2 LQKENI. The CDR3 loop is CASSPEPRAGGEQFF. The CDR3 DNA follows: TGTGCCAGCTCACCGGAGCCGCGGGCCGGGGGTGAGCAGTTCTTC.

CDR3 sequence (DNA): TGCAGCGTTGCGCGGGGGACTAGCGGGAGGGAAGAGACCCAGTACTTC. Translating gives CSVARGTSGREETQYF. The chain carries TRBV29-1 and TRBJ2-5; TRBD2 aligns across 16 bases. V was pared by 4 bases and J by 3 bases, with 5 bases of the junction left unmatched. This CDR3 comprises 16 residues. Germline V gene data show CDR1 as SQVTM and CDR2 as ANQGSEA.

This clone was detected only once. The rearrangement joins TRBV4-3 to TRBJ2-7; D may be TRBD2 (6 bases). Trimming removed 4 bases at V and 2 bases at J, with 15 bases between. The germline CDR1 and CDR2 sequences are LGHNA and YSLEER. The CDR3 is made up of 15 amino acids. The CDR3 DNA is TGCGCCAGCAGCCCATCCAGGGCGGGGCCCTACGAGCAGTACTTC. The encoded protein is CASSPSRAGPYEQYF.

The chain joins TRBV11-2 to TRBJ1-1, with D hard to call. V was trimmed by 1 base and J by 7 bases, leaving 10 bases between them. The length of the CDR3 is 13 residues. Germline V gene data show CDR1 as SGHAT and CDR2 as FQNNGV. CDR3 nucleotide sequence: TGTGCCAGCAGCTTAGCCCCGACATTTGAAGCTTTCTTT. This translates into CASSLAPTFEAFF.

This chain connects TRBV7-8 to TRBJ2-7; D uncertain. The germline CDR1 and CDR2 sequences are SGHVS and FQNEAQ. The CDR3 is 17 residues long. V shed 1 base and J shed 0 bases, with 16 bases lying between them. CDR3 in DNA: TGTGCCAGCAGCTTAGTCACCACACGGCTAAACTCCTACGAGCAGTACTTC. Translating it yields CASSLVTTRLNSYEQYF.

The V call is TRBV7-2, the J call TRBJ1-2; D call uncertain. V lost 5 bases and J lost 7, with 8 bases in between. There are 11 residues in the CDR3. Germline CDR1 reads SGHTA; CDR2 reads FQGNSA. This CDR3 is CASSGFRGYTF. CDR3 coding DNA: TGTGCCAGCAGCGGGTTCCGTGGCTACACCTTC.

This rearrangement joins TRBV12-2 to TRBJ2-7; the table calls TRBD1, which could not be checked here. TRBV12-2 represents a pseudogene. The CDR3 is 16 residues long. CDR3 bases: TGTGCAAGTCGCTTAGGCTTCACAGGGGAAGCGTACGAGCAGTACTTC. Its protein is CASRLGFTGEAYEQYF.

The genes are TRBV5-5 and TRBJ2-7, with D possibly called TRBD1 or TRBD2 (6 bases each). V lost 0 bases and J 3 bases, leaving 10 bases between the germline ends. The CDR3 has 14 amino acids. CDR1 is SGHKS, CDR2 YYEKEE, per germline (reference sequence). The CDR3 region is CASSLAGADYEQYF. In DNA form, the CDR3 reads TGTGCCAGCAGCTTGGCGGGGGCAGACTACGAGCAGTACTTC.

The V gene is TRBV15, the J gene TRBJ2-7; 12 positions agree with TRBD2. The V segment lost 5 bases and the J segment 5 bases; nucleotides outside the gene matches: 10. Germline V gene lookup returns CDR1 LNHNV and CDR2 YYDKDF (reference sequence). This CDR3 is 16 amino acids long. CDR3 coding DNA: TGTGCCACCAGCCGACAGAGACTAGCGGGAGACCACGAGCAGTACTTC. Translation: CATSRQRLAGDHEQYF.

The chain combines TRBV29-1 with TRBJ2-1, with D possibly matching TRBD1 (5 bases). CDR1 and CDR2 (germline): SQVTM, ANQGSEA. V was trimmed by 7 bases and J by 6 bases, leaving 16 bases between them. This CDR3 comprises 13 residues. CDR3 sequence (DNA): TGCAGCGCCGGACATGGGGCAGGCAATGAGCAGTTCTTC. This codes for CSAGHGAGNEQFF.

The rearrangement joins TRBV19 to TRBJ2-5; D perhaps matches TRBD1 (5 bases). CDR1 and CDR2 (germline): LNHDA, SQIVND (reference sequence). Trimming removed 5 bases from V and 4 bases from J, with 11 bases in between. The CDR3 runs 13 residues. Here the CDR3 reads CASSPTAVETQYF. Written as DNA, the CDR3 is TGTGCCAGTAGTCCGACAGCAGTAGAGACCCAGTACTTC. The full variable domain, completed using reference TRBV19 and TRBJ2-5, is DGGITQSPKYLFRKEGQNVTLSCEQNLNHDAMYWYRQDPGQGLRLIYYSQIVNDFQKGDIAEGYSVSREKKESFPLTVTSAQKNPTAFYLCASSPTAVETQYFGPGTRLLVL.

The rearrangement joins TRBV7-2 to TRBJ2-1; tentatively, D is TRBD2 (5 bases). The germline V gene has CDR1 SGHTA and CDR2 FQGNSA. V was clipped by 1 base and J by 3 bases, with 13 bases between them. The CDR3 has 16 residues. Here the CDR3 reads CASSLDRGRFYNEQFF. In nucleotides, the CDR3 is TGTGCCAGCAGCTTAGATCGTGGGAGATTCTACAATGAGCAGTTCTTC. The variable domain in full, completed from reference TRBV7-2 and TRBJ2-1, reads GAGVSQSPSNKVTEKGKDVELRCDPISGHTALYWYRQSLGQGLEFLIYFQGNSAPDKSGLPSDRFSAERTGGSVSTLTIQRTQQEDSAVYLCASSLDRGRFYNEQFFGPGTRLTVL.

V is TRBV29-1 and J is TRBJ2-7; D might be TRBD1 (7 bases). Between the trimmed V and J ends, which lost 6 bases and 1 base, there was a span of 16 bases. The CDR3 is 14 amino acids. Per the germline V gene, CDR1 is SQVTM and CDR2 is ANQGSEA. The CDR3 region is CSVRHAGGSYEQYF. In nucleotides, the CDR3 is TGCAGCGTCCGCCATGCAGGGGGGTCCTACGAGCAGTACTTC.

V and J are TRBV7-6 and TRBJ1-1; D not resolved. The germline gives CDR1 SGHVS, CDR2 FNYEAQ. Trimming pared 0 bases from V and 3 bases from J, leaving 5 bases between. CDR3 length equals 13 residues. DNA of the CDR3: TGTGCCAGCAGCTTAGCTTTGGACACTGAAGCTTTCTTT. Amino acids: CASSLALDTEAFF.

The chain employs TRBV29-1 and TRBJ2-7; 9 bases are shared with TRBD1. CDR3 length: 13 residues. The ends lost 7 bases at V and 4 bases at J; junction bases unmatched: 8. CDR1 is SQVTM, CDR2 ANQGSEA, per germline. CDR3 amino acids: CSARDRAPYEQYF. As DNA, the CDR3 is TGCAGCGCCCGGGACAGGGCCCCATACGAGCAGTACTTC.

This chain connects TRBV2 to TRBJ1-2; 8 nucleotides align to TRBD1. CDR3 length equals 13 residues. With V trimmed by 7 bases and J by 6 bases, 7 bases remained unmatched. From germline, CDR1 is SNHLY and CDR2 FYNNEI. In nucleotides, the CDR3 is TGTGCCAGCACCCGTGACAGGGGTAATGGCTACACCTTC. Translating it yields CASTRDRGNGYTF.

The chain has TRBV27 and TRBJ2-1; the D gene is possibly TRBD1 (6 bases). The length of the CDR3 is 13 residues. The germline V and J ends were trimmed by 8 bases and 1 base, with 9 bases remaining between them. Germline lookup yields CDR1 MNHEY and CDR2 SMNVEV (reference sequence). CDR3 bases: TGTGCCAGCCGACAGGATTCCTACAATGAGCAGTTCTTC. This codes for CASRQDSYNEQFF.